This T cell receptor (beta chain) was found in a study of CD8 T cells in Susac syndrome. High-throughput TCR beta sequencing covered peripheral CD8+ and CD4+ T cells. Through negative isolation, CD4+ and CD8+ T cells were obtained, while TEMRA cells were enriched using FACS. Random hexamers were used to reverse transcribe an amount of roughly 0.45 to 1 ug RNA. TCR beta CDR3 was amplified by immunoSEQ multiplex PCR. This amplification extended across 54 Vbeta and 13 Jbeta segments. TCRdb passed the immunoSEQ multiplex PCR reads through MiXCR, listing each CDR3 protein once. The sample yields some 200,000 distinct CDR3 sequences, about 96% seen once. The germline CDR1 and CDR2 sequences are MNHNY and SVGAGI (reference sequence). With 7 bases removed from V and 2 bases from J, the gap between germline ends came to 9 bases. CDR3 size: 14 residues. Study-wide results and limits: It was acknowledged by the study that relatively few individuals were included in its TCR sequencing and HLA analysis.

Details on this clonotype: The antigen remains undetermined.

This sequence joins TRBV6-6 and TRBJ2-6, with D unclear. This TCR came from a human donor with multiple sclerosis. The sequenced material came from CD4+ T cells from PBMCs. CDR3 loop: CASTALAGANVLTF. DNA for the CDR3: TGTGCCAGCACCGCCTTGGCTGGGGCCAACGTCCTGACTTTC.